These 28 T cell receptor beta chains were sequenced from one sample in a study of shared clonotypes between healthy human individuals. Using immunoSEQ multiplex PCR, the repertoire was profiled, and TCRdb retains in-frame clones only, with some absent. Found here are more than 2 million clones, 90% to 95% of them singletons; the top ten hold roughly 0.13%. Sequencing was done on a sample of naive CD4+ T cells sorted from blood. Subset described: CD45RA+ positively selected. These receptors were taken from a man aged 18 to 35 in good health.

To note about this clone: Distinct nucleotide sequences in the sample also encode this CDR3. V is TRBV5-4 and J is TRBJ2-2; 7 nucleotides line up with TRBD2. Germline CDR1 reads SGHNT; CDR2 reads YYREEE (reference sequence). The CDR3 runs 14 residues. V was pared by 4 bases and J by 4 bases, with 4 bases of the junction left unmatched. CDR3 loop: CASSLGGSTGELFF. In nucleotides, the CDR3 is TGTGCCAGCAGCCTCGGGGGGAGCACCGGGGAGCTGTTTTTT.

This clone came up once. The chain joins TRBV6-5 to TRBJ1-6, with 7 bases fitting TRBD1. The CDR3 sequence is 15 residues long. Germline CDR1 is MNHEY and CDR2 is SVGAGI. J gave up 0 bases and V 6 bases, and 2 bases lay outside the gene matches. The CDR3 DNA is TGTGCCAGCAGGTCAGGGGGCTCCTATAATTCACCCCTCCACTTT. Its translation is CASRSGGSYNSPLHF.

This chain joins TRBV19 and TRBJ2-5, with D tentatively TRBD1 (5 bases). The V end lost 5 bases, the J end lost 3 bases, and 16 bases lay between the germline ends. The CDR3 is 15 amino acids. The germline V gene has CDR1 LNHDA and CDR2 SQIVND (reference sequence). The CDR3 bases are TGTGCCAGTAGTCCCTGGGGCTGGACAAAAGAGACCCAGTACTTC. Its protein is CASSPWGWTKETQYF.

Turning to this clone: Sequence at one end of the junction differs from germline and may be a read error. Different DNA sequences within this sample yield the same CDR3. This chain links TRBV5-4 with TRBJ1-6, with D perhaps matching TRBD1 (6 bases). CDR1 is SGHNT and CDR2 is YYREEE in the germline V gene (reference sequence). CDR3 length equals 16 residues. The CDR3: CASSLIDRSYNSPLHF. The CDR3 bases are TGTGCCAGCAGCTTGATCGACAGGTCCTATAATTCGCCCCTCCACTTT. Full variable domain (outside the CDR3, taken from reference TRBV5-4 and TRBJ1-6): ETGVTQSPTHLIKTRGQQVTLRCSSQSGHNTVSWYQQALGQGPQFIFQYYREEENGRGNFPPRFSGLQFPNYSSELNVNALELDDSALYLCASSLIDRSYNSPLHFGNGTRLTVT.

This chain links TRBV6-5 with TRBJ2-7; TRBD1 aligns across 7 bases. The CDR3 length is 15 residues. After removal of 6 bases from V and 1 base from J, the junction contained 9 bases not matched to a gene. Per germline, CDR1 MNHEY and CDR2 SVGAGI. CDR3 in DNA: TGTGCCAGCAGCCGAGGGGGCAGCCCTTCCTACGAGCAGTACTTC. Translation: CASSRGGSPSYEQYF.

The rearrangement joins TRBV5-1 to TRBJ2-5, with no clear D. V was pared by 1 base and J by 7 bases, with 14 bases between. CDR3 size: 14 residues. Looked up from germline, CDR1 is SGHRS and CDR2 is YFSETQ. CDR3 sequence reads: CASSLSGQPATQYF. The CDR3 region has the DNA TGCGCCAGCAGCTTGTCCGGCCAACCAGCGACCCAGTACTTC.

The V call is TRBV6-5, the J call TRBJ1-6; D remains unclear. The V gene's germline CDR1 is MNHEY and CDR2 SVGAGI. Trimming removed 6 bases at V and 10 bases at J, with 16 bases between. The CDR3 is 14 residues long. The CDR3 coding sequence is TGTGCCAGCAGCCGGACCCCTACTGACTCACCCCTCCACTTT. Translated: CASSRTPTDSPLHF.

J is TRBJ1-2 and V is TRBV5-4; the D gene is possibly TRBD1 (5 bases). The CDR3 is made up of 16 amino acids. Between the trimmed V and J ends, which lost 2 bases and 4 bases, there was a span of 18 bases. In germline, CDR1 is SGHNT, CDR2 YYREEE (reference sequence). The CDR3 reads CASSLDRDRSVYGYTF. CDR3 nucleotides: TGTGCCAGCAGCTTAGACCGAGACAGAAGTGTCTATGGCTACACCTTC.

V gene TRBV7-9 combines with J gene TRBJ2-3; the D is unclear. The germline V gene has CDR1 SEHNR and CDR2 FQNEAQ (reference sequence). V lost 5 bases and J 5 bases, leaving 26 bases between the germline ends. The CDR3 consists of 18 residues. CDR3 loop: CASSPPVYAVKGRDTQYF. The DNA of the CDR3 is TGTGCCAGCAGCCCCCCAGTTTATGCGGTGAAGGGTAGAGATACGCAGTATTTT.

The chain is built from TRBV30 and TRBJ2-7; D ambiguous. V was pared by 0 bases and J by 2 bases, with 8 bases between. From germline, CDR1 is GTSNPN and CDR2 SVGIG (reference sequence). This CDR3 comprises 13 residues. CDR3 region: CAWSVRLAYEQYF. The CDR3 DNA follows: TGTGCCTGGAGTGTACGTCTTGCCTACGAGCAGTACTTC.

V and J are TRBV7-8 and TRBJ2-2; D remains unclear. The CDR3 covers 16 residues. Trimming removed 5 bases from V and 2 bases from J, with 15 bases in between. Germline lookup yields CDR1 SGHVS and CDR2 FQNEAQ. Here the CDR3 DNA reads TGTGCCAGCAGCCTCCGACAAACCTTAAACACCGGGGAGCTGTTTTTT. Translation gives CASSLRQTLNTGELFF.

Only one count was recorded for this clone. CDR3 DNA sequence: TGCGCCAGCAGCTTGGATCGGGTAGCTGGAAACACCATATATTTT. Amino acids: CASSLDRVAGNTIYF. The chain joins TRBV5-1 to TRBJ1-3; D ambiguous. CDR1 SGHRS and CDR2 YFSETQ come from the germline V gene. The CDR3 consists of 15 residues. The germline V and J ends were trimmed by 0 bases and 2 bases, with 9 bases remaining between them.

On this clone itself: Within the sample, other DNA sequences also encode this same CDR3. The rearrangement links TRBV30 to TRBJ1-5; 9 bases map to TRBD1. There are 14 residues in the CDR3. Germline V gene lookup returns CDR1 GTSNPN and CDR2 SVGIG (reference sequence). The ends lost 1 base at V and 4 bases at J; junction bases unmatched: 2. In DNA form, the CDR3 reads TGTGCCTGGAGTGGACAGGGGGGGAATCAGCCCCAGCATTTT. Translating gives CAWSGQGGNQPQHF.

The rearrangement uses TRBV2 and TRBJ1-1, with D unresolved. This CDR3 has 14 amino acids. Trimming shortened V by 7 bases and J by 1 base, and 13 bases separated the two germline ends. CDR1 and CDR2 from the germline V gene are SNHLY and FYNNEI. DNA of the CDR3: TGTGCCAGCAACCGCGGGCTACAGAACACTGAAGCTTTCTTT. Its protein product is CASNRGLQNTEAFF.

This sequence joins TRBV11-2 and TRBJ2-5; 8 nucleotides align to TRBD1. CDR1 is SGHAT and CDR2 is FQNNGV in the germline V gene. The CDR3 runs to 16 residues. Unmatched junction bases numbered 8, after V lost 0 bases and J lost 5 bases. CDR3 protein: CASSLEFGQGVETQYF. CDR3 DNA sequence: TGTGCCAGCAGCTTAGAATTCGGACAGGGTGTTGAGACCCAGTACTTC. The variable domain in full, completed from reference TRBV11-2 and TRBJ2-5, reads EAGVAQSPRYKIIEKRQSVAFWCNPISGHATLYWYQQILGQGPKLLIQFQNNGVVDDSQLPKDRFSAERLKGVDSTLKIQPAKLEDSAVYLCASSLEFGQGVETQYFGPGTRLLVL.

The chain carries TRBV9 and TRBJ1-2, with D possibly TRBD1 on 6 matching bases. The CDR3 is 11 residues long. CDR1 and CDR2 (germline): SGDLS, YYNGEE. With 3 bases removed from V and 8 bases from J, the gap between germline ends came to 8 bases. CDR3 bases: TGTGCCAGCAGCGCCCAGGGGGGCTACACCTTC. Its translation: CASSAQGGYTF.

The chain is built from TRBV6-6 and TRBJ2-3; 9 positions match TRBD2. This CDR3 comprises 14 residues. With 8 bases clipped from V and 3 bases from J, the junction kept 6 bases outside the gene matches. Germline CDR1 and CDR2: MNHNY and SVGAGI (reference sequence). The CDR3 DNA sequence: TGTGCCAGCGGGGCGGGGGGGCCGACAGATACGCAGTATTTT. It specifies CASGAGGPTDTQYF.

V is TRBV30 and J is TRBJ2-1; D remains ambiguous. The CDR3 totals 13 residues. Germline assignment: CDR1 GTSNPN and CDR2 SVGIG (reference sequence). Trimming removed 1 base from V and 6 bases from J, with 10 bases in between. CDR3 loop: CAWSETAANEQFF. CDR3 sequence (DNA): TGTGCCTGGAGTGAGACGGCGGCCAATGAGCAGTTCTTC.

The chain joins TRBV19 to TRBJ2-1; tentatively, D is TRBD2 (6 bases). The CDR3 loop spans 16 amino acids. V was shortened by 0 bases and J by 5 bases, with 14 bases between the two germline ends. CDR1 and CDR2 (germline): LNHDA, SQIVND (reference sequence). CDR3 DNA sequence: TGTGCCAGTAGTATAGATGGGGGAGGTCTCAACAATGAGCAGTTCTTC. It translates to CASSIDGGGLNNEQFF.

The rearrangement joins TRBV5-6 to TRBJ2-5, with a tentative D call TRBD1 (6 bases). The length of the CDR3 is 13 residues. V was pared by 4 bases and J by 5 bases, with 12 bases between. Germline V lookup: CDR1 SGHDT, CDR2 YYEEEE. In DNA, the CDR3 is TGTGCCAGCAGCAGCCGGACAGAGGAGACCCAGTACTTC. It encodes CASSSRTEETQYF.

This clone was seen only once. This rearrangement joins TRBV2 to TRBJ1-4; D possibly corresponds to TRBD1 (5 bases). Germline V gene sequence: CDR1 SNHLY, CDR2 FYNNEI. Trimming removed 6 bases at V and 8 bases at J, with 13 bases between. The CDR3 length is 13 residues. The CDR3 loop reads CASRKTVREKLFF. Here the CDR3 DNA reads TGTGCCAGCAGGAAGACAGTTCGGGAAAAACTGTTTTTT.

The J gene is TRBJ2-3, the V gene TRBV7-2; the D is unclear. Looked up from germline, CDR1 is SGHTA and CDR2 is FQGNSA. The CDR3 spans 13 residues. Trimming pared 3 bases from V and 9 bases from J, leaving 13 bases between. CDR3 sequence (DNA): TGTGCCAGCAGCTTCAGTCTATCCGGCACGCAGTATTTT. Amino acids: CASSFSLSGTQYF.

The rearrangement links TRBV4-1 to TRBJ2-7, with 12 bases aligning to TRBD2. Germline V gene data show CDR1 as MGHRA and CDR2 as YSYEKL. J lost 2 bases, V lost 1 base, and 9 bases had no gene match. CDR3 length: 18 residues. The CDR3 sequence: CASSQAPQLAGGPYEQYF. CDR3 DNA: TGCGCCAGCAGCCAAGCCCCTCAACTAGCGGGGGGCCCCTACGAGCAGTACTTC.

This chain connects TRBV7-2 to TRBJ2-4; no reliable D call. The germline V and J ends were trimmed by 2 bases and 0 bases, with 11 bases remaining between them. Germline V CDR1 and CDR2: SGHTA, FQGNSA. The CDR3 covers 16 residues. The CDR3 DNA follows: TGTGCCAGCAGCTTACCCCCAGGCCTAGCCAAAAACATTCAGTACTTC. This codes for CASSLPPGLAKNIQYF.

J is TRBJ2-7 and V is TRBV6-1; D ambiguous. V shed 2 bases and J shed 2 bases, with 10 bases lying between them. The CDR3 covers 14 residues. The V gene's germline CDR1 is MNHNS and CDR2 SASEGT. CDR3 protein: CASSERAATYEQYF. The CDR3 DNA sequence: TGTGCCAGCAGTGAAAGGGCGGCTACCTACGAGCAGTACTTC.

This clone was observed once. This chain connects TRBV30 to TRBJ2-5, with TRBD1 as a possible D gene (6 bases). V lost 0 bases, J lost 4 bases, and 9 bases lay in between. The CDR3 contains 13 residues. In germline, CDR1 is GTSNPN, CDR2 SVGIG (reference sequence). CDR3 DNA sequence: TGTGCCTGGAGTGTGGGGGCAGTAGAGACCCAGTACTTC. Its protein is CAWSVGAVETQYF.

The V call is TRBV5-4, the J call TRBJ1-1; no clear D gene. This CDR3 has 12 residues. Germline CDR1 SGHNT, CDR2 YYREEE (reference sequence). V shed 0 bases and J shed 4 bases, with 4 bases lying between them. DNA for the CDR3: TGTGCCAGCAGCTTGGAAGCCACTGAAGCTTTCTTT. Residues: CASSLEATEAFF.

The chain employs TRBV7-2 and TRBJ2-5, with D unclear. This CDR3 is built from 14 residues. Deletions cut 5 bases from V and 5 bases from J, with 15 bases between. CDR1 and CDR2 from the germline V gene are SGHTA and FQGNSA. The CDR3 region has the DNA TGTGCCAGCAGCCCGACTCTGTCGCAGGAGACCCAGTACTTC. The encoded protein is CASSPTLSQETQYF.